The text below deals with one T cell receptor beta chain. Its antigen is unidentified. Germline CDR1 and CDR2: MGHDK and SYGVNS. The CDR3 covers 12 residues. V was clipped by 3 bases and J by 7 bases, with 7 bases between them. The data belong to a study of T cell responses to AZD1222 COVID-19 vaccine. General observations from the study: Only a handful of AZD1222 recipients tested seropositive at baseline.

Here immunoSEQ multiplex PCR was the method, and the copy in TCRdb shows in-frame clones only, minus some. The repertoire has approximately 80,000 clones, 70% to 90% of them found once; the top ten carry approximately 3.6%. Second-dose timings of about 4 or about 12 weeks were pooled. The source is an adult who received the AZD1222 COVID-19 vaccine. The chain recombines TRBV25-1 with TRBJ1-5, with D uncertain. The input for sequencing was peripheral blood, taken 28 days after the second AZD1222 dose. This CDR3 reads CASSEGRQPQHF. CDR3 nucleotides: TGTGCCAGCAGTGAGGGTCGGCAGCCCCAGCATTTT.